This T cell receptor (beta chain) was captured by sequencing in a study of human T cells and chemical hapten exposure. Time point denoted: pre-sensitization, week 0. As for treatment: therapeutic diphenylcyclopropenone sensitization with weekly scalp DPC. The study enrolled 18 to 70-year-old alopecia patients suitable for DPC. TCRdb analysed the RACE reads with MiXCR anew, one entry per CDR3 protein. The sample has 380,000 or so distinct CDR3 sequences; about 5% are singletons. The CDR3 runs to 18 residues. V was pared by 5 bases and J by 0 bases, with 21 bases between. The germline V gene encodes CDR1 SGHVS and CDR2 FQNEAQ. General study results and limits: Those TCRs sitting above 1 in 1000 frequency stayed the same with DPC sensitization.

This clonotype was seen only a few times. What it binds is unknown. The sequence was collected from a woman under 30 with alopecia areata. Some clones in this sample may be carry-over from other donors' samples. The genes are TRBV7-8 and TRBJ2-3; the D gene is possibly TRBD2 (6 bases). The source was whole blood, collected in connection with sensitization to the hapten diphenylcyclopropenone (DPC). CDR3 nucleotides: TGTGCCAGCAGCCGCACGCCCGGGAGCATAAAAAGCACAGATACGCAGTATTTT. Translating gives CASSRTPGSIKSTDTQYF. The variable domain in full, completed from reference TRBV7-8 and TRBJ2-3, reads GAGVSQSPRYKVAKRGQDVALRCDPISGHVSLFWYQQALGQGPEFLTYFQNEAQLDKSGLPSDRFFAERPEGSVSTLKIQRTQQEDSAVYLCASSRTPGSIKSTDTQYFGPGTRLTVL.